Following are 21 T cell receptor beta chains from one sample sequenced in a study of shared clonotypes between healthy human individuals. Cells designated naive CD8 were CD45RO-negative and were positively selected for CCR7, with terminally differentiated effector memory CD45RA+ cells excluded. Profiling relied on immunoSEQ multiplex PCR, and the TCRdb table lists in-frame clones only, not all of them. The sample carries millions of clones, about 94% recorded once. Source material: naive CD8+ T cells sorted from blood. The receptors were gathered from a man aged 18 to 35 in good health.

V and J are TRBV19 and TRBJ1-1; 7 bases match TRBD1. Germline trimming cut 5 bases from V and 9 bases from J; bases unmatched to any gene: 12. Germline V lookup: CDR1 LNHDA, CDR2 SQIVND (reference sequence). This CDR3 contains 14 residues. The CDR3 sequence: CASSFGTDPFKAFF. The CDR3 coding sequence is TGTGCCAGTAGTTTCGGGACAGATCCCTTTAAAGCTTTCTTT.

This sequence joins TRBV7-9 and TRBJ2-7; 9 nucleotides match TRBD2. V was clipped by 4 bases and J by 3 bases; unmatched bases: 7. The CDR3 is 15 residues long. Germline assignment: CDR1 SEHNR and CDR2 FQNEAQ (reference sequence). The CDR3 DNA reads TGTGCCAGCAGCTCGGACGGGCGGGAGGGCTACGAGCAGTACTTC. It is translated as CASSSDGREGYEQYF.

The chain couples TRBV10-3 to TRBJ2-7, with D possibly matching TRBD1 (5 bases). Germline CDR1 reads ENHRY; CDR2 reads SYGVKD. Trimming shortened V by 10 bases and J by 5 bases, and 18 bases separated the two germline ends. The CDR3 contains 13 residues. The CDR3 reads CATGSGQYNEQYF. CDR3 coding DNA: TGTGCCACAGGTTCCGGACAATATAACGAGCAGTACTTC.

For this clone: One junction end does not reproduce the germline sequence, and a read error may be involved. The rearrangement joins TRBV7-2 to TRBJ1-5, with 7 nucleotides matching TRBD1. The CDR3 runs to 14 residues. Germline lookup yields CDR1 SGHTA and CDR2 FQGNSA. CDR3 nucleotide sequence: TGTGCCAGCAGCATAGCTACAGGGGATCAGCCCCAGCATTTT. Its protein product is CASSIATGDQPQHF. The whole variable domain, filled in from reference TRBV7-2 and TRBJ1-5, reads GAGVSQSPSNKVTEKGKDVELRCDPISGHTALYWYRQSLGQGLEFLIYFQGNSAPDKSGLPSDRFSAERTGGSVSTLTIQRTQQEDSAVYLCASSIATGDQPQHFGDGTRLSIL.

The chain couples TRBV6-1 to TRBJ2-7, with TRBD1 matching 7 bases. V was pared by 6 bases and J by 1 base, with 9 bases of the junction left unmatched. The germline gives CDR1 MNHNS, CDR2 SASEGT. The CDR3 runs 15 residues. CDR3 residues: CASRARTGGSYEQYF. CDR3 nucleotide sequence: TGTGCCAGCAGGGCTCGGACAGGCGGTTCCTACGAGCAGTACTTC.

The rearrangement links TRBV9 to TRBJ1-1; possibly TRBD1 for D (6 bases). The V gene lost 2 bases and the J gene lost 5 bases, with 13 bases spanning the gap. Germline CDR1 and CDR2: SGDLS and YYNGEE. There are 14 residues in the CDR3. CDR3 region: CASSVGGGWTEAFF. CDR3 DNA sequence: TGTGCCAGCAGCGTGGGGGGCGGTTGGACTGAAGCTTTCTTT. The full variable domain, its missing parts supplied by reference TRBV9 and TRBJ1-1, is DSGVTQTPKHLITATGQRVTLRCSPRSGDLSVYWYQQSLDQGLQFLIQYYNGEERAKGNILERFSAQQFPDLHSELNLSSLELGDSALYFCASSVGGGWTEAFFGQGTRLTVV.

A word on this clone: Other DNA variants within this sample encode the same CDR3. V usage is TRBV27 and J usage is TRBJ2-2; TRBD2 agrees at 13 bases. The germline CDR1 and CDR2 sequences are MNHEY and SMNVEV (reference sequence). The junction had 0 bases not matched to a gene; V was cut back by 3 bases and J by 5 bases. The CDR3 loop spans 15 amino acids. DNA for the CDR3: TGTGCCAGCAGTTTGACTAGCGGGGGGACCGGGGAGCTGTTTTTT. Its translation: CASSLTSGGTGELFF.

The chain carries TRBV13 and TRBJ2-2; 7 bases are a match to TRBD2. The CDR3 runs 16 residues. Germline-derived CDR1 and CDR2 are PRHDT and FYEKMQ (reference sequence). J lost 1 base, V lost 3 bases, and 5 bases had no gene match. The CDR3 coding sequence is TGTGCCAGCAGCTTGCGGGGCGGGAGGAACACCGGGGAGCTGTTTTTT. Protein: CASSLRGGRNTGELFF.

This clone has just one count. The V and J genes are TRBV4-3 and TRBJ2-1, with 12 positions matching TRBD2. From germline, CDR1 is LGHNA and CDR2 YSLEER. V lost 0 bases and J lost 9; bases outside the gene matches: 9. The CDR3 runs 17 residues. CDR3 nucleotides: TGCGCCAGCAGCCAAGAGCCCCTAGCGGGAGGGCCAGGTGAGCAGTTCTTC. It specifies CASSQEPLAGGPGEQFF.

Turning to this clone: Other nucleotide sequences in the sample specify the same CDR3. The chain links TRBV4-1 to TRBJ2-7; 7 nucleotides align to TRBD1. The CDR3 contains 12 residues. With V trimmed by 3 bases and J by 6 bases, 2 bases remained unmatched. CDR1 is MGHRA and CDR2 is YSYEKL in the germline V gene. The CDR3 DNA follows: TGCGCCAGCAGCCAGACAGGGTTCGAGCAGTACTTC. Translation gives CASSQTGFEQYF.

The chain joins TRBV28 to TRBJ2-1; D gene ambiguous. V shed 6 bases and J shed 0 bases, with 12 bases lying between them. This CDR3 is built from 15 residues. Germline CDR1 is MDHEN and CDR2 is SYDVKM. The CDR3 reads CASRADLSSYNEQFF. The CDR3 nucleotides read TGTGCCAGCAGGGCAGACCTAAGCTCCTACAATGAGCAGTTCTTC.

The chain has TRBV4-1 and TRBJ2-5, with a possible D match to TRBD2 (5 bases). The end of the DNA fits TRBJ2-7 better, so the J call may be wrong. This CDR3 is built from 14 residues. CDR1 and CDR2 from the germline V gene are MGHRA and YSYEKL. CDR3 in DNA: TGCGCCAGCAGCCACGGGATTTCGACCTACGAGCAGTACTTC. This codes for CASSHGISTYEQYF.

CDR3 protein: CASSLEGGWNQPQHF. DNA of the CDR3: TGTGCCAGCAGCTTAGAAGGGGGCTGGAATCAGCCCCAGCATTTT. The rearrangement uses TRBV7-8 and TRBJ1-5, with 7 nucleotides matching TRBD1. Per the germline V gene, CDR1 is SGHVS and CDR2 is FQNEAQ. V was pared by 1 base and J by 4 bases, with 4 bases of the junction left unmatched. There are 15 residues in the CDR3.

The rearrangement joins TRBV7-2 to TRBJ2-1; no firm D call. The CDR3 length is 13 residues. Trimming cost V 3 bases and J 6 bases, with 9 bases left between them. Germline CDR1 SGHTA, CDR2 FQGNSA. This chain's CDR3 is CASSFGPGNEQFF. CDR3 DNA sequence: TGTGCCAGCAGCTTTGGACCGGGCAATGAGCAGTTCTTC.

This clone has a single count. This CDR3 is CASSTQGYYEQYF. The CDR3 region has the DNA TGTGCCAGTAGTACCCAGGGATACTACGAGCAGTACTTC. V is TRBV19 and J is TRBJ2-7; D may be TRBD1 (5 bases). Per germline, CDR1 LNHDA and CDR2 SQIVND (reference sequence). The CDR3 covers 13 residues. Trimming took off 4 bases at V and 3 bases at J, with 10 bases between the two ends.

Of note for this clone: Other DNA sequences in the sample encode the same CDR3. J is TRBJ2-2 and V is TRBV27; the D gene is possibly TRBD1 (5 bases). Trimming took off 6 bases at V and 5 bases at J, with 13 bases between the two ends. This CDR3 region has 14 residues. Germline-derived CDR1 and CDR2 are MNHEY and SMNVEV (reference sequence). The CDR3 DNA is TGTGCCAGCAGCCTCAGGGTAGTAACCGGGGAGCTGTTTTTT. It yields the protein CASSLRVVTGELFF.

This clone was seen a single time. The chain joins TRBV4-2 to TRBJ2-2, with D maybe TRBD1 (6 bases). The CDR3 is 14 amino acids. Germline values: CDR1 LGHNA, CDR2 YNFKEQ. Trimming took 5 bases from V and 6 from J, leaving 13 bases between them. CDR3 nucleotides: TGTGCCAGCAGCTGGACAGTGGGCTCCGGGGAGCTGTTTTTT. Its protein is CASSWTVGSGELFF.

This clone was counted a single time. The DNA for the CDR3 is TGCGCCAGCAGCTCCCGGCTAGCGGGAGGGCCGGGCACAGATACGCAGTATTTT. Amino acids: CASSSRLAGGPGTDTQYF. The chain couples TRBV5-1 to TRBJ2-3; 12 nucleotides match TRBD2. V was clipped by 3 bases and J by 1 base; unmatched bases: 9. CDR1 SGHRS and CDR2 YFSETQ come from the germline V gene. The CDR3 sequence is 18 residues long.

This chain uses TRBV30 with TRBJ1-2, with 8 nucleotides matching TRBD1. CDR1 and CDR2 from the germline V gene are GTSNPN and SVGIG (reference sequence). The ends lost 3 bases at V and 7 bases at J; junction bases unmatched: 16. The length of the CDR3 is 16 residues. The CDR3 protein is CAWSPAPGGLLSGYTF. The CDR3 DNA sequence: TGTGCCTGGAGCCCGGCCCCAGGGGGCCTCCTGAGTGGCTACACCTTC.

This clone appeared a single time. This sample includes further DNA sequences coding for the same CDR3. The CDR3 DNA is TGTGCCAGCAGCCCCGGGGGGGGGATCTATGGCTACACCTTC. Its translation is CASSPGGGIYGYTF. The chain couples TRBV11-2 to TRBJ1-2; maybe TRBD1 (5 bases). This CDR3 has 14 residues. V lost 5 bases, J lost 4 bases, and 14 bases lay in between. Germline V CDR1 and CDR2: SGHAT, FQNNGV. The full variable domain, rest sourced from reference TRBV11-2 and TRBJ1-2, is EAGVAQSPRYKIIEKRQSVAFWCNPISGHATLYWYQQILGQGPKLLIQFQNNGVVDDSQLPKDRFSAERLKGVDSTLKIQPAKLEDSAVYLCASSPGGGIYGYTFGSGTRLTVV.

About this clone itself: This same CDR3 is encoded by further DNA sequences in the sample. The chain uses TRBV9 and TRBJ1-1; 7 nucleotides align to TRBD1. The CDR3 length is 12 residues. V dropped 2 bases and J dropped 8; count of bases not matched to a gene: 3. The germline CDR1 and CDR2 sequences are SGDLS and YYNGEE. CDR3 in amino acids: CASSVGTAEAFF. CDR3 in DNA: TGTGCCAGCAGCGTTGGGACAGCGGAAGCTTTCTTT.